This TCR beta chain was captured in a study of T cell responses to AZD1222 COVID-19 vaccine. Germline V gene sequence: CDR1 MNHEY, CDR2 SMNVEV (reference sequence). This CDR3 spans 14 amino acids. V was cut by 3 bases and J by 6 bases, with 14 bases left in between. Using immunoSEQ multiplex PCR, the repertoire was profiled, and TCRdb retains in-frame clones only, with some absent. The sample shows approximately 190,000 clones, around nine tenths of them seen only once. The chain joins TRBV27 to TRBJ1-2; D is uncertain. This TCR came from an adult who received the MenACWY meningococcal vaccine as a control. The specimen comprised peripheral blood, sampled 28 days after the second dose of the MenACWY control vaccine. The CDR3: CASSLAGPRDGYTF. CDR3 nucleotides: TGTGCCAGCAGTTTGGCCGGGCCTAGGGATGGCTACACCTTC.